This is a list of T cell receptor beta chains from one sample in a study of cytomegalovirus exposure and HLA in healthy donors. Using immunoSEQ multiplex PCR, the repertoire was profiled, and TCRdb retains in-frame clones only, with some absent. The sample includes about 250,000 clones, under 80% of them seen just once. The sample comprised PBMCs. The origin of the receptors is a female donor in good health and CMV-seronegative. Each CDR3 is given with its conserved first and last residue. Each record gives: clone size, D gene, V gene, J gene, CDR3 protein, CDR3 DNA. D genes are given only for firm matches. Some rows mark clone size as missing; the rest say once, few, many or name a class of expanded clone.

size: NA
D: NA
V: TRBV4-2
J: TRBJ1-1
CDR3: CASSEAPTGVEAFF
DNA: TGTGCCAGCAGCGAAGCCCCGACCGGGGTCGAAGCTTTCTTT

size: NA
D: TRBD2
V: TRBV5-5
J: TRBJ2-1
CDR3: CASRTSGSNEQFF
DNA: TGTGCCTCCAGGACTAGCGGGAGCAATGAGCAGTTCTTC

size: NA
D: NA
V: TRBV12-5
J: TRBJ2-1
CDR3: CASGLGVNEQFF
DNA: TGTGCTAGTGGTTTGGGAGTTAATGAGCAGTTCTTC

size: NA
D: TRBD1
V: TRBV30
J: TRBJ1-4
CDR3: CAWSYRGTNEKLFF
DNA: TGTGCCTGGAGTTACAGGGGAACTAATGAAAAACTGTTTTTT

size: once
D: NA
V: TRBV7-9
J: TRBJ1-1
CDR3: CASSRPGGVDTEAFF
DNA: TGTGCCAGCAGCCGCCCCGGCGGGGTCGACACTGAAGCTTTCTTT

size: NA
D: NA
V: TRBV10-2
J: TRBJ2-7
CDR3: CASSDPGGSGSYEQYF
DNA: TGCGCCAGCAGTGACCCTGGGGGCTCGGGCTCCTACGAGCAGTACTTC

size: NA
D: TRBD1
V: TRBV29-1
J: TRBJ2-7
CDR3: CSVRDRVVTYEQYF
DNA: TGCAGCGTCCGAGACAGGGTCGTTACCTACGAGCAGTACTTC

size: once
D: NA
V: TRBV27
J: TRBJ2-1
CDR3: CASSLESSYNEQFF
DNA: TGTGCCAGCAGTTTGGAGAGCTCCTACAATGAGCAGTTCTTC

size: NA
D: TRBD2
V: TRBV27
J: TRBJ2-7
CDR3: CASSKREAEQYF
DNA: TGTGCCAGCAGTAAGCGGGAGGCCGAGCAGTACTTC

size: NA
D: NA
V: TRBV10-1
J: TRBJ2-2
CDR3: CASSLSENTGELFF
DNA: TGCGCCAGCAGTCTTAGCGAGAACACCGGGGAGCTGTTTTTT

size: NA
D: TRBD2
V: TRBV10-3
J: TRBJ2-5
CDR3: CAISELAGGPQETQYF
DNA: TGTGCCATCAGTGAACTAGCGGGAGGGCCCCAAGAGACCCAGTACTTC

size: NA
D: TRBD2
V: TRBV5-4
J: TRBJ2-7
CDR3: CASSDGPSGKSYEQYF
DNA: TGTGCCAGCAGCGACGGCCCTAGCGGGAAATCTTACGAGCAGTACTTC

size: NA
D: NA
V: TRBV6-5
J: TRBJ2-5
CDR3: CASSPLRGAGETQYF
DNA: TGTGCCAGCAGCCCTCTACGGGGGGCAGGGGAGACCCAGTACTTC

size: few
D: NA
V: TRBV4-2
J: TRBJ1-2
CDR3: CASSQGGGAATTNYGYTF
DNA: TGTGCCAGCAGCCAAGGGGGGGGAGCAGCCACCACTAACTATGGCTACACCTTC

size: NA
D: TRBD2
V: TRBV19
J: TRBJ2-7
CDR3: CASRTQGTSGPYEQYF
DNA: TGTGCCAGTAGGACGCAGGGGACTAGCGGGCCGTACGAGCAGTACTTC

size: NA
D: NA
V: TRBV7-6
J: TRBJ1-1
CDR3: CASSQVSVVLSGYTEAFF
DNA: TGTGCCAGCAGCCAGGTGTCGGTTGTCCTCAGTGGGTACACTGAAGCTTTCTTT

size: NA
D: NA
V: TRBV5-1
J: TRBJ2-7
CDR3: CASSLELGRIREQYF
DNA: TGCGCCAGCAGCTTGGAGTTGGGGCGTATTAGGGAGCAGTACTTC

size: NA
D: TRBD2
V: TRBV10-3
J: TRBJ2-1
CDR3: CAISDGTSGREPYNEQFF
DNA: TGTGCCATCAGTGACGGGACTAGCGGGAGGGAACCCTACAATGAGCAGTTCTTC

size: NA
D: TRBD2
V: TRBV7-9
J: TRBJ2-1
CDR3: CASSLTSGGLYNEQFF
DNA: TGTGCCAGCAGCTTAACTAGCGGGGGCCTATACAATGAGCAGTTCTTC

size: NA
D: TRBD2
V: TRBV5-6
J: TRBJ2-1
CDR3: CASSLEAGYNEQFF
DNA: TGTGCCAGCAGCTTGGAAGCGGGATACAATGAGCAGTTCTTC

size: NA
D: TRBD1
V: TRBV7-9
J: TRBJ1-3
CDR3: CASSQGTGGGNTIYF
DNA: TGTGCCAGCAGTCAAGGGACAGGGGGAGGAAACACCATATATTTT

size: once
D: NA
V: TRBV7-9
J: TRBJ2-2
CDR3: CASSRGYTGELFF
DNA: TGTGCCAGCAGTAGGGGGTACACCGGGGAGCTGTTTTTT

size: few
D: NA
V: TRBV20-1
J: TRBJ2-5
CDR3: CSARVLETQYF
DNA: TGCAGTGCTAGAGTTCTGGAGACCCAGTACTTC

size: NA
D: TRBD2
V: TRBV14
J: TRBJ2-5
CDR3: CASSQGSGLGNEETQYF
DNA: TGTGCCAGCAGCCAAGGGAGCGGACTAGGGAACGAAGAGACCCAGTACTTC

size: NA
D: TRBD1
V: TRBV11-3
J: TRBJ2-7
CDR3: CASSLVQGVFYEQYF
DNA: TGTGCCAGCAGTTTGGTACAGGGGGTTTTCTACGAGCAGTACTTC

size: NA
D: TRBD1
V: TRBV4-1
J: TRBJ2-3
CDR3: CASSQDQRSGTGGTDTQYF
DNA: TGCGCCAGCAGCCAAGATCAAAGATCAGGCACAGGGGGCACAGATACGCAGTATTTT

size: NA
D: NA
V: TRBV28
J: TRBJ2-5
CDR3: CASSLDSPGETQYF
DNA: TGTGCCAGCAGTCTGGACAGCCCAGGAGAGACCCAGTACTTC

size: NA
D: NA
V: TRBV6-6
J: TRBJ1-1
CDR3: CASSYSIGEVDTEAFF
DNA: TGTGCCAGCAGTTACTCGATAGGGGAGGTGGACACTGAAGCTTTCTTT

size: NA
D: TRBD2
V: TRBV7-8
J: TRBJ2-7
CDR3: CASIPWAGAYEQYF
DNA: TGTGCCAGCATACCTTGGGCGGGAGCCTACGAGCAGTACTTC

size: few
D: NA
V: TRBV11-2
J: TRBJ2-7
CDR3: CASSPVWRVRVYEQYF
DNA: TGTGCCAGCAGCCCAGTCTGGCGGGTGCGAGTCTACGAGCAGTACTTC

size: NA
D: NA
V: TRBV15
J: TRBJ1-2
CDR3: CATSRDRGLGGYTF
DNA: TGTGCCACCAGCAGAGATAGGGGATTAGGAGGCTACACCTTC

size: once
D: TRBD2
V: TRBV27
J: TRBJ2-7
CDR3: CATWSSGRPYEQYF
DNA: TGTGCCACCTGGTCTAGCGGGAGACCCTACGAGCAGTACTTC

size: NA
D: TRBD1
V: TRBV4-1
J: TRBJ2-7
CDR3: CASSKRSVGPGTGEYEQYF
DNA: TGCGCCAGCAGCAAAAGATCGGTGGGTCCAGGGACAGGGGAATACGAGCAGTACTTC

size: NA
D: NA
V: TRBV30
J: TRBJ1-2
CDR3: CACFTGDGYTF
DNA: TGTGCCTGCTTCACCGGGGATGGCTACACCTTC

size: few
D: TRBD1
V: TRBV5-1
J: TRBJ1-1
CDR3: CASSSGQGAFARAFF
DNA: TGCGCCAGCAGCTCAGGACAGGGTGCTTTCGCGAGAGCTTTCTTT

size: NA
D: TRBD2
V: TRBV19
J: TRBJ2-7
CDR3: CASSTDRAGGPSEQYF
DNA: TGTGCCAGTAGTACAGATAGGGCGGGAGGGCCTAGCGAGCAGTACTTC

size: few
D: TRBD1
V: TRBV6-1
J: TRBJ2-5
CDR3: CASVRGSETQYF
DNA: TGTGCCAGCGTCAGGGGGTCGGAGACCCAGTACTTC

size: NA
D: NA
V: TRBV7-6
J: TRBJ1-4
CDR3: CASSLGRQPNEKLFF
DNA: TGTGCCAGCAGCTTAGGGAGACAGCCTAATGAAAAACTGTTTTTT

size: NA
D: NA
V: TRBV5-1
J: TRBJ2-7
CDR3: CASSLANYEQYF
DNA: TGCGCCAGCAGCTTGGCCAACTACGAGCAGTACTTC

size: NA
D: TRBD2
V: TRBV27
J: TRBJ2-1
CDR3: CASRRTRGSYNEQFF
DNA: TGTGCCAGCAGGAGGACTAGGGGCTCCTACAATGAGCAGTTCTTC

size: NA
D: TRBD1
V: TRBV30
J: TRBJ2-1
CDR3: CAWMGQQKYNEQFF
DNA: TGTGCCTGGATGGGACAGCAAAAATACAATGAGCAGTTCTTC